This T cell receptor (beta chain) was captured by sequencing in a study of blood T cell repertoires in COVID-19. V trimming: 5 bases; J trimming: 7 bases; junction bases outside the gene matches: 13. The CDR3 covers 15 residues. Germline V gene lookup returns CDR1 SGHAT and CDR2 FQNNGV. The repertoire was sequenced with immunoSEQ multiplex PCR; TCRdb's copy has only in-frame clones and lacks some. The repertoire has 15,000 to 20,000 clones, under 85% of them found once; the top ten carry 16%. This chain links TRBV11-2 with TRBJ2-7, with 8 bases matching TRBD1. The sequence was collected from a man between 65 and 85 years old with COVID-19, enrolled during active disease. Source material: peripheral blood. The chain's CDR3 is CASSPNPIQGGEQYF. In DNA form, the CDR3 reads TGTGCCAGCAGCCCCAATCCCATACAGGGGGGAGAGCAGTACTTC.